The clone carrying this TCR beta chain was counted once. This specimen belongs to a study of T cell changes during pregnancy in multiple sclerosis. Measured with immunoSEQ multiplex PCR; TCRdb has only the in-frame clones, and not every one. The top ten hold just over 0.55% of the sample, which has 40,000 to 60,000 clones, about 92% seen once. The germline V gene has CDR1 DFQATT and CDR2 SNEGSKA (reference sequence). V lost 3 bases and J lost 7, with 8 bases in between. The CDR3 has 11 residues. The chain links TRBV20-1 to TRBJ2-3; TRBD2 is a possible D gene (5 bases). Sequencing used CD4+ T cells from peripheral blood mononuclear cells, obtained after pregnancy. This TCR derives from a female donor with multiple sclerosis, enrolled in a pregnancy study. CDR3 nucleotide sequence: TGCAGTGCTAGGAGCGGCTATACGCAGTATTTT. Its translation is CSARSGYTQYF.